This T cell receptor beta chain was captured in a study of post-analysis software for immune sequencing data. This CDR3 contains 15 residues. V lost 6 bases and J 6 bases, leaving 20 bases between the germline ends. Every TCR beta cDNA library bore unique molecular identifiers. T cells numbering about 0.85 to 10 million yielded 450,000 to 500,000 cDNA molecules. TCRdb used MiXCR to reprocess the PCR reads, holding one entry per CDR3 protein. Seen here are about 560,000 distinct CDR3 sequences, roughly two fifths observed once, and the top ten hold about 1.8%. Study results and limitations: Patients showed TRBV5-6, TRBV5-1 and TRBV20-1 among a few TRBV segments more frequent than in controls. Controls significantly exceeded multiple sclerosis patients in normalized Chao1 diversity. With F measure, samples from one preparation batch clustered together strongly.

In its sample, this clonotype was seen a few times. Its antigen is currently unknown. This chain joins TRBV12-3 or TRBV12-4 and TRBJ2-5; the D gene is possibly TRBD2 (7 bases). This receptor was taken from a girl aged 5-17 years with multiple sclerosis. Sample: blood. For the CDR3, the DNA is TGTGCCAGCAGCCTGGGGCCCAGGGGAGGGAAGACCCAGTACTTC. Encoded protein: CASSLGPRGGKTQYF.